This note documents a single T cell receptor beta chain sequence. Its target is not known. This table comes from immunoSEQ multiplex PCR, and its TCRdb copy is limited to in-frame clones, with some not included. The data show more than 20,000 clones, approximately 84% seen once. This CDR3 has 15 amino acids. Germline CDR1 and CDR2: SGHVS and FQNEAQ. Trimming left V 1 base short and J 1 base short, with 10 bases between. This specimen belongs to a study of OX40 agonist ivuxolimab in advanced cancers. On the study more broadly: Patients' therapy was ivuxolimab, an antibody that acts as an agonist of OX40 (CD134). There were three patients with partial responses, one having hepatocellular carcinoma and two cutaneous melanoma. Overall study results and limits: Expanded peripheral T cells had an undetermined antigen specificity.

The clonotype was recovered from an adult with an advanced solid tumor such as melanoma, head and neck, liver or kidney cancer. This rearrangement joins TRBV7-8 to TRBJ1-1; D is unresolved. Source: CD4+ or CD8+ T cells sorted from blood, taken in a trial of the OX40 agonist ivuxolimab. The CDR3 here is CASSLVDFSNTEAFF. Here the CDR3 DNA reads TGTGCCAGCAGCTTAGTGGACTTCTCGAACACTGAAGCTTTCTTT.